A single sample is the source of the 14 T cell receptor beta chains below, sequenced in a study of a mutant IDH1 vaccine in newly diagnosed glioma. The time point denotes: week 5, during vaccination. Vaccinated patients received 300 ug of mutant IDH1 20-mer peptide per dose, with topical imiquimod. Sequenced by immunoSEQ multiplex PCR; TCRdb stores in-frame clones only, minus some. There are roughly 50,000 clones in the sample; approximately 82% occur only once, and 3% to 3.5% lies in the top ten. Their recognized antigens are unknown. The specimen comprised PBMCs, sampled from a glioma patient whose treatment included an IDH1 peptide vaccine. The receptors were gathered from a woman aged 18-35 years with glioma. Some clones in this sample may be carry-over from other donors' samples.

This chain uses TRBV6-5 with TRBJ2-1; D is possibly TRBD2 (6 bases). V was trimmed by 8 bases and J by 1 base, leaving 15 bases between them. The CDR3 runs 15 residues. Germline CDR1 and CDR2: MNHEY and SVGAGI. In nucleotides, the CDR3 is TGTGCCAGCGCTCGACTAGTCGGGTCCTACAATGAGCAGTTCTTC. This translates into CASARLVGSYNEQFF.

The chain uses TRBV18 and TRBJ2-5; no firm D call. V shed 3 bases and J shed 5 bases, with 7 bases lying between them. CDR3 length equals 12 residues. The germline gives CDR1 KGHSH, CDR2 LQKENI. CDR3 coding DNA: TGTGCCAGCTCACCGGTCATTGAGACCCAGTACTTC. It yields the protein CASSPVIETQYF.

J is TRBJ1-1 and V is TRBV6-5; a possible D gene is TRBD1 (6 bases). Trimming stripped 6 bases from V and 3 bases from J, with 14 bases between. Germline V gene data show CDR1 as MNHEY and CDR2 as SVGAGI. The length of the CDR3 is 14 residues. The CDR3 protein is CASSLTGMDTEAFF. The CDR3 DNA sequence: TGTGCCAGCAGCCTAACAGGGATGGACACTGAAGCTTTCTTT.

J is TRBJ2-1 and V is TRBV6-6, with a weak D call TRBD1 (5 bases). Looked up from germline, CDR1 is MNHNY and CDR2 is SVGAGI (reference sequence). The CDR3 covers 14 residues. Trimming left V 2 bases short and J 7 bases short, with 12 bases between. DNA of the CDR3: TGTGCCAGCAGTTACACGATGGGGCCAAATGAGCAGTTCTTC. Its protein product is CASSYTMGPNEQFF.

The chain has TRBV7-7 and TRBJ2-1; no firm D call. Germline V CDR1 and CDR2: SSHAT, FNYEAQ (reference sequence). V lost 5 bases and J lost 5, with 16 bases in between. The CDR3 consists of 15 residues. The CDR3 spells CASSATRVGHNEQFF. CDR3 bases: TGTGCCAGCAGCGCGACCCGGGTCGGTCACAATGAGCAGTTCTTC.

This sequence joins TRBV7-8 and TRBJ1-2; weak D call: TRBD1 (6 bases). Per the germline V gene, CDR1 is SGHVS and CDR2 is FQNEAQ. V was pared by 1 base and J by 2 bases, with 11 bases between. This CDR3 contains 15 residues. The CDR3 reads CASSLGTDRNYGYTF. CDR3 sequence (DNA): TGTGCCAGCAGCTTAGGGACCGACAGGAACTATGGCTACACCTTC.

The V and J genes are TRBV29-1 and TRBJ1-1; weak D call: TRBD1 (5 bases). V shed 4 bases and J shed 1 base, with 10 bases lying between them. Germline loops: CDR1 SQVTM, CDR2 ANQGSEA. This CDR3 comprises 13 residues. The CDR3 nucleotides are TGCAGCGTTGGACAGAGTTCGAACACTGAAGCTTTCTTT. Protein: CSVGQSSNTEAFF.

The chain is built from TRBV10-3 and TRBJ2-6; the D gene could be TRBD1 or TRBD2 (7 bases each). The germline V gene encodes CDR1 ENHRY and CDR2 SYGVKD. Deletions cut 0 bases from V and 2 bases from J, with 14 bases between. This CDR3 contains 18 residues. In DNA, the CDR3 is TGTGCCATCAGTGAGTCGACAGGGAGGGGGACTGGGGCCAACGTCCTGACTTTC. This encodes CAISESTGRGTGANVLTF.

The V and J genes are TRBV4-1 and TRBJ1-2, with 9 bases identical to TRBD1. The CDR3 spans 13 residues. Germline V gives CDR1 MGHRA, CDR2 YSYEKL. The ends lost 2 bases at V and 10 bases at J; junction bases unmatched: 5. CDR3 protein: CASSQTGGEDYTF. DNA of the CDR3: TGCGCCAGCAGCCAAACAGGGGGCGAAGACTACACCTTC.

This clone has a handful of counts. V and J are TRBV29-1 and TRBJ1-1; D is perhaps TRBD1 (6 bases). Trimming shortened V by 6 bases and J by 6 bases, and 17 bases separated the two germline ends. CDR3 length equals 13 residues. The germline gives CDR1 SQVTM, CDR2 ANQGSEA. Here the CDR3 reads CSVTTGRYPEAFF. Here the CDR3 DNA reads TGCAGCGTCACTACAGGGAGGTACCCTGAAGCTTTCTTT.

The chain links TRBV5-1 to TRBJ2-7; 11 bases match TRBD2. The CDR3 length is 16 residues. Trimming cost V 2 bases and J 7 bases; bases outside gene matches: 11. Germline CDR1 is SGHRS and CDR2 is YFSETQ. The CDR3 is CASSFGVAGGPWEQYF. The CDR3 DNA sequence: TGCGCCAGCAGCTTCGGTGTAGCGGGAGGGCCGTGGGAGCAGTACTTC.

As for this clone: At one of its ends the junction is not consistent with the germline gene, which may arise from a read error. V and J are TRBV5-6 and TRBJ1-3, with D perhaps matching TRBD1 (5 bases). The CDR3 is 16 amino acids. Germline-derived CDR1 and CDR2 are SGHDT and YYEEEE. The CDR3: CASSLERVGRMSSGDF. In nucleotides, the CDR3 is TGTGCCAGCAGCTTGGAAAGAGTGGGACGGATGAGTTCAGGTGACTTT.

This clone was seen more than once but under ten times. The V gene is TRBV5-6, the J gene TRBJ2-2; no clear D gene. The CDR3 has 13 residues. V lost 0 bases and J lost 5, with 5 bases in between. CDR1 and CDR2 from the germline V gene are SGHDT and YYEEEE. DNA of the CDR3: TGTGCCAGCAGCTTGGGCTGGACCGGGGAGCTGTTTTTT. Amino acids: CASSLGWTGELFF.

The chain carries TRBV4-1 and TRBJ2-2, with D maybe TRBD2 (6 bases). Germline V gene sequence: CDR1 MGHRA, CDR2 YSYEKL. Trimming took 0 bases from V and 4 from J, leaving 12 bases between them. The CDR3 extends over 16 amino acids. CDR3 amino acids: CASSQEGGIGTGELFF. The CDR3 bases are TGCGCCAGCAGCCAAGAAGGCGGGATAGGCACCGGGGAGCTGTTTTTT.